The 21 T cell receptor beta chains below were found in one sample sequenced in a study of vaccination and CD4 T cells after COVID-19. What these receptors recognize is not known. Noted treatment: approximately 9-day PBMC culture with coronavirus spike peptide pools or control peptides (ViraFEST assay). The Oncomine TCR Beta short-read assay was what sequenced the DNA obtained from cultured CD4+ T cells. TCRdb itself ran the PCR reads through MiXCR, one entry per CDR3 protein. Among just over 20,000 distinct CDR3 sequences listed, about 45% were seen once. Sequenced input: CD4+ T cells from blood, cultured in vitro. All receptors derive from a human donor who had recovered from COVID-19.

The chain joins TRBV11-2 to TRBJ1-2; TRBD1 aligns across 7 bases. V lost 5 bases, J lost 8 bases, and 8 bases stayed unmatched. This CDR3 is built from 13 residues. In germline, CDR1 is SGHAT, CDR2 FQNNGV. In nucleotides, the CDR3 is TGTGCCAGCAGCCCGACAGGGATGAGCGGCTACACCTTC. Its translation is CASSPTGMSGYTF.

The gene calls are TRBV10-3 and TRBJ2-2, with 7 bases lining up with TRBD1. J gave up 1 base and V 3 bases, and 2 bases lay outside the gene matches. Per germline, CDR1 ENHRY and CDR2 SYGVKD. This CDR3 has 15 amino acids. CDR3 amino acids: CAISERTGNTGELFF. CDR3 coding DNA: TGTGCCATCAGTGAACGGACAGGGAACACCGGGGAGCTGTTTTTT.

This clonotype was counted between two and nine times. CDR3 loop: CASSLAVTGELFF. CDR3 in DNA: TGTGCCAGCTCCCTAGCGGTCACCGGGGAGCTGTTTTTT. V and J are TRBV2 and TRBJ2-2; TRBD2 matches 7 bases. The length of the CDR3 is 13 residues. Germline V gene sequence: CDR1 SNHLY, CDR2 FYNNEI. V gave up 8 bases and J gave up 4 bases; unmatched junction bases: 4. Full variable domain (rest looked up from reference TRBV2 and TRBJ2-2): EPEVTQTPSHQVTQMGQEVILRCVPISNHLYFYWYRQILGQKVEFLVSFYNNEISEKSEIFDDQFSVERPDGSNFTLKIRSTKLEDSAMYFCASSLAVTGELFFGEGSRLTVL.

Details on this clonotype: The junction and the germline gene differ at one end; a read error may be behind it. The gene calls are TRBV11-2 and TRBJ1-2; D may be TRBD1 (5 bases). Germline V gene data show CDR1 as SGHAT and CDR2 as FQNNGV. The CDR3 contains 16 residues. The DNA of the CDR3 is TGTGCCAGCGGCTTAGTCCAGGGACCCGCTAACTATGGCTACACCTTC. The encoded protein is CASGLVQGPANYGYTF. The entire variable domain, with the rest obtained from reference TRBV11-2 and TRBJ1-2, is as follows: EAGVAQSPRYKIIEKRQSVAFWCNPISGHATLYWYQQILGQGPKLLIQFQNNGVVDDSQLPKDRFSAERLKGVDSTLKIQPAKLEDSAVYLCASGLVQGPANYGYTFGSGTRLTVV.

This chain connects TRBV7-3 to TRBJ2-3; maybe TRBD1 (6 bases). This CDR3 contains 14 residues. CDR1 is SGHTA, CDR2 FQGTGA, per germline. Trimming took off 5 bases at V and 2 bases at J, with 11 bases between the two ends. Here the CDR3 reads CASSKGTTTDTQYF. The CDR3 nucleotides are TGTGCCAGCAGCAAAGGGACAACCACAGATACGCAGTATTTT. Full variable domain (remainder filled in from reference TRBV7-3 and TRBJ2-3): GAGVSQTPSNKVTEKGKYVELRCDPISGHTALYWYRQSLGQGPEFLIYFQGTGAADDSGLPNDRFFAVRPEGSVSTLKIQRTERGDSAVYLCASSKGTTTDTQYFGPGTRLTVL.

The chain carries TRBV27 and TRBJ2-7, with D possibly being TRBD1 or TRBD2 (6 bases each). This CDR3 has 15 amino acids. Per the germline V gene, CDR1 is MNHEY and CDR2 is SMNVEV (reference sequence). Trimming stripped 6 bases from V and 1 base from J, with 16 bases between. CDR3 in DNA: TGTGCCAGCAGCCGAGGAGGGACACAATCCTACGAGCAGTACTTC. Protein product: CASSRGGTQSYEQYF.

This rearrangement joins TRBV5-1 to TRBJ1-2; 9 bases are a match to TRBD1. Germline CDR1 and CDR2: SGHRS and YFSETQ. The V segment lost 1 base and the J segment 3 bases; nucleotides outside the gene matches: 10. This CDR3 contains 17 residues. DNA for the CDR3: TGCGCCAGCAGCTTGAAAAGGGGACAGGGTCTACACTATGGCTACACCTTC. This sequence encodes CASSLKRGQGLHYGYTF.

The V gene is TRBV9, the J gene TRBJ1-3; unclear D gene. This CDR3 contains 14 residues. Per the germline V gene, CDR1 is SGDLS and CDR2 is YYNGEE. V was cut by 2 bases and J by 3 bases, with 9 bases left in between. In nucleotides, the CDR3 is TGTGCCAGCAGCGTGTGGGCAGGTGGAAACACCATATATTTT. Amino acids: CASSVWAGGNTIYF.

This rearrangement joins TRBV7-2 to TRBJ2-7; 8 positions agree with TRBD2. Germline CDR1 reads SGHTA; CDR2 reads FQGNSA. CDR3 length equals 18 residues. V trimming: 3 bases; J trimming: 2 bases; junction bases outside the gene matches: 15. CDR3 sequence (DNA): TGTGCCAGCAGCTTGCAGCCCGGGGTGGCGGGGGGAACCTACGAGCAGTACTTC. Protein: CASSLQPGVAGGTYEQYF.

The chain uses TRBV11-3 and TRBJ2-3; D may match TRBD1 or TRBD2 (5 bases each). CDR1 is SGHNT, CDR2 YENEEA, per germline. This CDR3 spans 18 amino acids. Between the trimmed V and J ends, which lost 0 bases and 0 bases, there was a span of 16 bases. The CDR3 region has the DNA TGTGCCAGCAGCTTAGATCGGGGCCCGGGCATGAGCACAGATACGCAGTATTTT. This translates into CASSLDRGPGMSTDTQYF.

CDR3 in amino acids: CSGLTANTGELFF. CDR3 DNA: TGCAGCGGCTTGACAGCGAACACCGGGGAGCTGTTTTTT. The chain couples TRBV29-1 to TRBJ2-2; possibly TRBD1 for D (5 bases). Trimming stripped 7 bases from V and 0 bases from J, with 9 bases between. CDR3 length equals 13 residues. Germline V gene data show CDR1 as SQVTM and CDR2 as ANQGSEA.

V usage is TRBV10-3 and J usage is TRBJ1-5, with D possibly being TRBD1 (5 bases). This CDR3 comprises 15 residues. Germline CDR1 is ENHRY and CDR2 is SYGVKD. Between the trimmed V and J ends, which lost 0 bases and 5 bases, there was a span of 11 bases. As DNA, the CDR3 is TGTGCCATCAGTGAGTCATCGGGGACTCATCAGCCCCAGCATTTT. Translation gives CAISESSGTHQPQHF.

This clonotype was seen only a few times. The chain carries TRBV7-2 and TRBJ2-5, with 7 bases fitting TRBD1. Trimming cost V 5 bases and J 6 bases; bases outside gene matches: 6. This CDR3 is built from 13 residues. Germline V lookup: CDR1 SGHTA, CDR2 FQGNSA. The CDR3 spells CASSTRQGQTQYF. In nucleotides, the CDR3 is TGTGCCAGCAGCACCCGACAGGGTCAGACCCAGTACTTC.

The chain couples TRBV6-2 or TRBV6-3 to TRBJ2-1; no clear D gene. V dropped 7 bases and J dropped 3 bases, with 4 bases sitting between them. The length of the CDR3 is 11 residues. Germline CDR1 reads MNHEY; CDR2 reads SVGEGT. DNA of the CDR3: TGTGCCAGCACGCACTACAATGAGCAGTTCTTC. Protein product: CASTHYNEQFF.

This clonotype came up a few times. J is TRBJ1-2 and V is TRBV7-2, with D maybe TRBD1 (5 bases). The CDR3 has 17 residues. V was cut by 5 bases and J by 4 bases, with 23 bases left in between. CDR1 is SGHTA, CDR2 FQGNSA, per germline. Here the CDR3 reads CASSLRFGAGVGYGYTF. In DNA, the CDR3 is TGTGCCAGCAGCCTTAGATTTGGTGCGGGGGTCGGCTATGGCTACACCTTC.

The chain couples TRBV20-1 to TRBJ2-3, with D perhaps assigned TRBD1 or TRBD2 (6 bases each). Trimming cost V 3 bases and J 3 bases, with 16 bases left between them. Looked up from germline, CDR1 is DFQATT and CDR2 is SNEGSKA (reference sequence). The CDR3 is made up of 15 amino acids. CDR3 sequence: CSARGSGAHTDTQYF. CDR3 coding DNA: TGCAGTGCTAGGGGTTCGGGGGCTCATACAGATACGCAGTATTTT.

DNA of the CDR3: TGCAGTGCTACCCTCGGGGTGGCAGATACGCAGTATTTT. Translated: CSATLGVADTQYF. The chain has TRBV20-1 and TRBJ2-3; maybe TRBD2 (5 bases). V lost 4 bases and J 4 bases, leaving 12 bases between the germline ends. Germline CDR1 reads DFQATT; CDR2 reads SNEGSKA (reference sequence). The CDR3 consists of 13 residues.

The J gene is TRBJ2-7, the V gene TRBV18; TRBD2 aligns across 11 bases. This CDR3 has 16 amino acids. Per the germline V gene, CDR1 is KGHSH and CDR2 is LQKENI. The V and J ends lost 3 bases and 3 bases, in that order; junction bases with no gene match: 7. The CDR3 region is CASSPAPGLADYEQYF. For the CDR3, the DNA is TGTGCCAGCTCACCCGCTCCGGGACTAGCGGACTACGAGCAGTACTTC.

This clonotype was observed a few times. This sequence joins TRBV2 and TRBJ1-2, with D maybe TRBD1 (5 bases). Germline V gene data show CDR1 as SNHLY and CDR2 as FYNNEI. This CDR3 is built from 15 residues. The ends were cut back, 6 bases at V and 3 bases at J, with 17 bases in the middle. In DNA form, the CDR3 reads TGTGCCAGCAGACCTCGACAGAAGTCTGACTATGGCTACACCTTC. Amino acid sequence: CASRPRQKSDYGYTF.

The chain joins TRBV5-1 to TRBJ1-1, with 8 positions matching TRBD1. Germline loops: CDR1 SGHRS, CDR2 YFSETQ. J lost 3 bases, V lost 2 bases, and 3 bases had no gene match. The CDR3 is 14 amino acids. This chain's CDR3 is CASSFTTGDTEAFF. In DNA, the CDR3 is TGCGCCAGCAGCTTTACGACAGGGGACACTGAAGCTTTCTTT.

The table lists this clonotype with a few counts. The genes are TRBV20-1 and TRBJ1-4; 8 bases match TRBD1. The CDR3 is 15 residues long. V lost 2 bases, J lost 8 bases, and 10 bases stayed unmatched. In germline, CDR1 is DFQATT, CDR2 SNEGSKA (reference sequence). The CDR3 here is CSARSHTGGGEKLFF. The CDR3 DNA sequence: TGCAGTGCTAGATCACACACAGGGGGGGGAGAAAAACTGTTTTTT.